This T cell receptor beta chain was profiled in a study of blood T cell repertoires in COVID-19. Study information: Sources were T cells, B-cell-depleted T cells, or PBMCs; the material itself was cDNA or gDNA.

In the original analysis: Estimation of nucleated cell counts was performed using reference gene primer amplification. Measured with immunoSEQ multiplex PCR; TCRdb has only the in-frame clones, and not every one. Clonal size and the V and J genes are those of that table, whereas D and trimming came from the DNA. The top ten clones hold about 5% of a sample with approximately 51,000 clones, around 83% of them seen once. Sequenced material: peripheral blood. This receptor was identified in a man aged 35 to 55 with active COVID-19.

The CDR3 DNA reads TGTGCCAGTAGGACGGGACACTCTGGAAACACCATATATTTT. Translated, it gives CASRTGHSGNTIYF. V usage is TRBV19 and J usage is TRBJ1-3; D may be TRBD1 (6 bases). This CDR3 spans 14 amino acids. Per germline, CDR1 LNHDA and CDR2 SQIVND (reference sequence). Trimming stripped 6 bases from V and 0 bases from J, with 9 bases between.